This T cell receptor (beta chain) was sequenced during a study of T cell changes during pregnancy in multiple sclerosis (dated by TCRdb to between 2019 and 2020). About the full investigation: Changes in the T cell repertoire over the course of pregnancy were examined in this study in women with multiple sclerosis.

The CDR3 runs 18 amino acids, cysteine and phenylalanine included. The retained sequence is limited to the CDR3, 54 bases, with the frame set at the first base. Germline trimming amounts to 1 base on V and 7 bases on J, with 10 as the count of junction bases outside the gene matches. CDR1 and CDR2 are read off the germline V gene as SGHAT and FQNNGV. Library creation used the immunoSEQ multiplex PCR assay. TCRdb obtained this table from immuneACCESS and retained in-frame rearrangements with V and J assigned. These tables miss some clones; where compared with another copy, unresolved V genes account for less than half of the shortfall, and the remainder is unexplained. This sample has tens of thousands of clones in its table, and 75% to 95% of those were observed once. Roughly 1.2% of the sample is held by the ten biggest clonotypes. As concerns this clone: Its antigen is not yet known. Base qualities are not at hand, and no much larger clone is one base apart.

This sequence was found in a female donor in good health, enrolled as a control in a pregnancy study. The source material was peripheral blood, sampled after pregnancy. The chain was built from TRBV11-2 and TRBJ1-6; 10 central bases correspond to TRBD1. Read as DNA, the sequence is TGTGCCAGCAGCTTAGGTTACCGGGACAGGGGTACCAATTCACCCCTCCACTTT. Translated, it gives CASSLGYRDRGTNSPLHF.